The clone carrying this T cell receptor (beta chain) was seen only a few times. What it binds is not known. A much larger clone differs by one base, so this may be a read error. General study points: Tumor Treg TCRs overlapped most with tumor naive CD4+ cells. Larger-cohort validation covered only one TCR beta V-J rearrangement.

The CDR3 spans 14 residues. Germline CDR1 and CDR2: MNHEY and SVGAGI. Trimming pared 6 bases from V and 5 bases from J, leaving 16 bases between. TCRdb used MiXCR to reprocess the 5' RACE reads, holding one entry per CDR3 protein. The table includes 8,500 to 9,000 distinct CDR3 sequences, about a quarter detected once. Purified naive CD4+ T cells were depleted of CD25+ Tregs. The gene calls are TRBV6-5 and TRBJ1-1, with D perhaps matching TRBD1 (6 bases). This sequence was found in a female donor with breast cancer. The sample taken for sequencing was naive CD4+ T cells sorted from a lymph node. As for subset: naive CD4+ T cells, CD4+CD45RA+CD25-. The CDR3 DNA reads as TGTGCCAGCAGCAGACGGGGGGCAGGGACTGAAGCTTTCTTT. Its translation: CASSRRGAGTEAFF.